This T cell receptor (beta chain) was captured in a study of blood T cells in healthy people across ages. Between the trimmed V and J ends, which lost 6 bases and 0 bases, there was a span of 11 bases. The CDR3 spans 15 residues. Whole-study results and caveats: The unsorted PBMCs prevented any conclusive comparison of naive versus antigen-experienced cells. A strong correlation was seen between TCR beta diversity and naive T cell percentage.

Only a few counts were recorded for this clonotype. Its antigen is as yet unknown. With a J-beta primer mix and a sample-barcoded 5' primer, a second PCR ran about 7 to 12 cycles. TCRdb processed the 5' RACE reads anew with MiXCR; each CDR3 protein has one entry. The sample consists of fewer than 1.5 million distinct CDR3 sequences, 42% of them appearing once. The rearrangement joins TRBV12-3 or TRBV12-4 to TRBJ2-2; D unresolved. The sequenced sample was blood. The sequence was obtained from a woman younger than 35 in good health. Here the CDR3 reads CASSPMGTNTGELFF. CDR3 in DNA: TGTGCCAGCAGCCCGATGGGGACGAACACCGGGGAGCTGTTTTTT.